What follows are 3 T cell receptor beta chains derived from one specimen sequenced in a study of tumor-infiltrating lymphocytes in primary liver carcinoma. Constant-region priming of about 0.5 ug total RNA yielded TCR beta cDNA. Slightly modified ARM-PCR with three nested multiplex PCR rounds yielded TCR beta libraries. Two initial PCR rounds of around 10 cycles each paired TRBV1-TRBV30 forward primers with a C-beta reverse primer. TCRdb re-called the multiplex PCR reads through MiXCR, storing one row per CDR3 protein. The sample shows just over 300,000 distinct CDR3 sequences, around 50% of them seen only once. Germline DNA was also extracted, while the blood RNA originated from unsorted whole blood. Sequencing was done on a sample of peripheral blood. These receptors were collected from a woman aged 30 to 39 with primary liver carcinoma and hepatitis B virus infection.

This clonotype was observed at least ten times. The J gene is TRBJ1-6, the V gene TRBV12-3 or TRBV12-4; perhaps TRBD1 as D (5 bases). The CDR3 runs 12 residues. Trimming took off 3 bases at V and 10 bases at J, with 7 bases between the two ends. The CDR3 DNA is TGTGCCAGCAGTTTGCAGGGATCACCCCTCCACTTT. Amino acid sequence: CASSLQGSPLHF.

The table lists this clonotype with many counts. The V gene is TRBV5-4, the J gene TRBJ2-1; TRBD2 matches at 7 bases. V dropped 1 base and J dropped 1; count of bases not matched to a gene: 5. Germline CDR1 SGHNT, CDR2 YYREEE (reference sequence). This CDR3 spans 16 amino acids. The CDR3: CASSLSGMVSYNEQFF. CDR3 DNA: TGTGCCAGCAGCTTGAGCGGGATGGTATCCTACAATGAGCAGTTCTTC.

This clonotype was seen repeatedly, ten times or more. The chain employs TRBV29-1 and TRBJ1-1; D may be TRBD1 (6 bases). The CDR3 sequence is 13 residues long. V lost 7 bases and J 5 bases, leaving 17 bases between the germline ends. Germline V gene sequence: CDR1 SQVTM, CDR2 ANQGSEA. The CDR3 DNA follows: TGCAGCGCTTTAGGCAGGGGAGAGACTGAAGCTTTCTTT. Its protein is CSALGRGETEAFF.